This T cell receptor beta chain derives from a study of graft-versus-host responses after intestinal transplantation. Study overall: Recipients got multivisceral, liver-intestinal, or isolated intestinal transplants. The study gave all recipients anti-thymocyte globulin induction, then tacrolimus and steroids for about 3 years. Study findings and constraints: Analysis identified GvH clones in recipient marrow, with some appearing first in ileum or blood. There was an association between peak levels of circulating GvH clones and early post-transplant HvG declines.

Measured with immunoSEQ multiplex PCR; TCRdb has only the in-frame clones, and not every one. Seen here are about 110,000 clones, approximately 88% observed once, and the top ten hold around 0.7%. From germline, CDR1 is SNHLY and CDR2 FYNNEI. There are 13 residues in the CDR3. V lost 6 bases and J lost 6, with 14 bases in between. Note on this clone: Its antigen is undetermined.

Sequences were derived from unstimulated CD4+ T cells sorted from spleen or lymph node cells, sampled before transplant. The gene calls are TRBV2 and TRBJ1-1; D not certain. The clonotype comes from a human donor who was the organ donor for an intestinal transplant. The CDR3 region is CASSTETSAEAFF. The CDR3 DNA sequence: TGTGCCAGCAGCACAGAGACTAGCGCTGAAGCTTTCTTT.